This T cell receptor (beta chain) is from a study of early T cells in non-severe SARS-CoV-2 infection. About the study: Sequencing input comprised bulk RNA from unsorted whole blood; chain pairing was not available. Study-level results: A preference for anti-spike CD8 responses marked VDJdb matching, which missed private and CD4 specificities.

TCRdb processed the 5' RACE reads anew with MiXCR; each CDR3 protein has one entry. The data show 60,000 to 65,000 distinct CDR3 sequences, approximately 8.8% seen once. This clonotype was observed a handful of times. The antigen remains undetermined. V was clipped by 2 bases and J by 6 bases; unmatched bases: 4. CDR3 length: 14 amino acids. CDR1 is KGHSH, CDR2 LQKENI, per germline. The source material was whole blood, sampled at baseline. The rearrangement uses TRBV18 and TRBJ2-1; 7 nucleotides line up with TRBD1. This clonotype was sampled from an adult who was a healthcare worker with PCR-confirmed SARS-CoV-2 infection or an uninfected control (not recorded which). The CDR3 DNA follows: TGTGCCAGCTCACCATCCTACAGGGGCAATGAGCAGTTCTTC. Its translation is CASSPSYRGNEQFF.